This T cell receptor (beta chain) derives from a study of shared clonotypes between healthy human individuals. General study findings and limits: Relative to their counterparts shared across all four donors, non-shared clonotypes exhibited diminished generation probabilities. Specimens sampled were limited to blood, with tissue repertoires likely differing.

This CDR3 spans 18 amino acids. The donors were all Caucasian adults (living in Nashville, Tennessee). Method: immunoSEQ multiplex PCR; TCRdb's copy keeps in-frame clones and lacks some. Counted here are roughly 650,000 clones, around 97% occurring once; the ten biggest clones make up 0.045% to 0.06%. Notes on this clone: Its specificity is unknown.

The rearrangement joins TRBV21-1 to TRBJ1-2. TRBV21-1 is recorded as a pseudogene. The specimen was naive CD4+ T cells sorted from blood. Stated subset: CD45RA+ positively selected. The source is a woman aged 25-40 years in good health. The CDR3 region has the DNA TGTGCCAGCAGCAAAGTCCTCGGGGACGGACGATACCTCGGGGGCTACACCTTC. Amino acids: CASSKVLGDGRYLGGYTF.